This T cell receptor (beta chain) was sequenced during a study of cytomegalovirus exposure and HLA in healthy donors. Study observations and caveats: 164 TCR beta chains were listed as cytomegalovirus-associated. According to a subsequent analysis, TCR clusters from the first cohort were inclined to appear together in the 130 or so validation repertoires. Reportedly, diagnosis of cytomegalovirus status by the classifier showed high specificity and sensitivity.

For this clone: The target antigen is unknown.

The germline CDR1 and CDR2 sequences are SGHNT and YYREEE (reference sequence). The V gene end was trimmed by 0 bases and the J gene end by 3 bases; junction bases not matched to a gene: 2. This CDR3 has 15 residues. Profiling relied on immunoSEQ multiplex PCR, and the TCRdb table lists in-frame clones only, not all of them. The table records about 130,000 clones, around four fifths of them present only once. This receptor was obtained from a man younger than 45 in good health and CMV-seropositive. The specimen was PBMCs. V gene TRBV5-4 combines with J gene TRBJ2-3, with 9 nucleotides matching TRBD2. CDR3 in amino acids: CASSLDAGGTDTQYF. For the CDR3, the DNA is TGTGCCAGCAGCTTGGATGCGGGAGGGACAGATACGCAGTATTTT.